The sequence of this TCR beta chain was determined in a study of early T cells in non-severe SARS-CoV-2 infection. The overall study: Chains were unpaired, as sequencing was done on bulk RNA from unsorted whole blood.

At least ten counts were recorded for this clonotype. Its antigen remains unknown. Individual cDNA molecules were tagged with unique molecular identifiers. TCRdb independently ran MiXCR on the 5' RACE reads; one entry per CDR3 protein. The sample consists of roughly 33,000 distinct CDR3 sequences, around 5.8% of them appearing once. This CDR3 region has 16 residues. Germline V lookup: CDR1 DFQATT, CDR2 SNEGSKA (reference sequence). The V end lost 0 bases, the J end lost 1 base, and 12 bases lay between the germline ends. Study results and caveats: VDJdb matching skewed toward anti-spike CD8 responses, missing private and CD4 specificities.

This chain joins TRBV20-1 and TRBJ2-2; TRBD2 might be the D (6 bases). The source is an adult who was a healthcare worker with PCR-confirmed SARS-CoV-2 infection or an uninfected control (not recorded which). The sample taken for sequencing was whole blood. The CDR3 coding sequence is TGCAGTGCTAGAGATAACCAGGGACTGAACACCGGGGAGCTGTTTTTT. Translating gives CSARDNQGLNTGELFF.